This T cell receptor beta chain emerged from a study of T cell responses to AZD1222 COVID-19 vaccine. After removal of 0 bases from V and 6 bases from J, the junction contained 4 bases not matched to a gene. Germline CDR1 reads MGHRA; CDR2 reads YSYEKL. There are 17 residues in the CDR3. Assay: immunoSEQ multiplex PCR; the TCRdb copy retains only in-frame clones and omits some. The sample has over 85,000 clones, about 81% seen once; the top ten hold 4% to 5%. Overall study findings and caveats: The sample set comprised mostly white British donors with more females, and clonal diversity was possibly underestimated. Nearly half of spike-specific TCRs reportedly target unmutated variant regions.

This clone came up once. Antigen unknown. The clonotype was recovered from an adult in good health. The sequenced sample was peripheral blood, obtained on day 0 of AZD1222 vaccination. The chain has TRBV4-1 and TRBJ2-1, with 14 nucleotides matching TRBD2. The CDR3 sequence: CASSQDPGLAGGNEQFF. The DNA of the CDR3 is TGCGCCAGCAGCCAAGACCCAGGACTAGCGGGAGGCAATGAGCAGTTCTTC.